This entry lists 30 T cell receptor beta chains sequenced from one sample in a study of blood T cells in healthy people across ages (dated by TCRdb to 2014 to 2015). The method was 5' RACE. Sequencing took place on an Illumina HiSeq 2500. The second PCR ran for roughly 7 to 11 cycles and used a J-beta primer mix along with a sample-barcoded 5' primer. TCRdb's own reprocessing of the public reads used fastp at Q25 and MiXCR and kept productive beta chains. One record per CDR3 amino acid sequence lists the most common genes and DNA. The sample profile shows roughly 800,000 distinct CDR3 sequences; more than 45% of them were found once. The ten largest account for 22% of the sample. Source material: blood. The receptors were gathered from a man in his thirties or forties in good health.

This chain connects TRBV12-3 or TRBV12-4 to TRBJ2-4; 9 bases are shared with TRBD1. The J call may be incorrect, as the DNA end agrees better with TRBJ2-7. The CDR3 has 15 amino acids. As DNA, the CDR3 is TGTGCCAGCAGCCGGATAAAGACAGGGGGGTTCGAGCAGTACTTC. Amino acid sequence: CASSRIKTGGFEQYF.

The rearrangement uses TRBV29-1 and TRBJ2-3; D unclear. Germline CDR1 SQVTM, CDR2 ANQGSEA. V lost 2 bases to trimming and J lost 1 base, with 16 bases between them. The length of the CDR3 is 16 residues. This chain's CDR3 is CSVELVWRGGTDTQYF. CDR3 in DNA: TGCAGCGTTGAATTGGTTTGGCGCGGTGGCACAGATACGCAGTATTTT.

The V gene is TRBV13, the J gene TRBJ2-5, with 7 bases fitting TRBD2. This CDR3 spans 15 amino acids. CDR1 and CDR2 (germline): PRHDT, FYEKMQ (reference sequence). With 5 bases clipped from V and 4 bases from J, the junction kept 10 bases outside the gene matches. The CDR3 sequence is CASSLGTTGAETQYF. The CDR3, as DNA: TGTGCCAGCAGCCTCGGGACTACCGGAGCAGAGACCCAGTACTTC.

The CDR3 coding sequence is TGTGCCAGCAGTTTGGTTGCTGGGGGACCTAGCAATCAGCCCCAGCATTTT. Translated: CASSLVAGGPSNQPQHF. V gene TRBV27 combines with J gene TRBJ1-5, with D possibly TRBD1 on 5 matching bases. The CDR3 is 17 amino acids. V gave up 3 bases and J gave up 0 bases, with 15 bases separating them. The germline V gene encodes CDR1 MNHEY and CDR2 SMNVEV (reference sequence).

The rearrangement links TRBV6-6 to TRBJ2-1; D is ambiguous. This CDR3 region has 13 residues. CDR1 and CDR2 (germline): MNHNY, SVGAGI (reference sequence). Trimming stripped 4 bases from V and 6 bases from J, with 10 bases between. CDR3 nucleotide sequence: TGTGCCAGCAGTTCGTTGGCCTCCAATGAGCAGTTCTTC. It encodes CASSSLASNEQFF.

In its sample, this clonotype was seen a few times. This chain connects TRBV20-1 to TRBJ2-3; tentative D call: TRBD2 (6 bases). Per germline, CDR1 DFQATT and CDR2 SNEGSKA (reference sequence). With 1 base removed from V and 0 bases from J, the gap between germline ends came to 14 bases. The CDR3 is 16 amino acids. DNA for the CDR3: TGCAGTGCTAGAGGGACGATAGCGGCTAGCACAGATACGCAGTATTTT. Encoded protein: CSARGTIAASTDTQYF.

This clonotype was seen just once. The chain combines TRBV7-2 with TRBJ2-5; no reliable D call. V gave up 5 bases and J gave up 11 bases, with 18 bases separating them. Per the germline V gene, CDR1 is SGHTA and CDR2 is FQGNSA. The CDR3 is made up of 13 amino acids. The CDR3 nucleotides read TGTGCCAGCAGCGCGCTCCCCGGTTTGGAGCAGTACTTC. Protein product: CASSALPGLEQYF.

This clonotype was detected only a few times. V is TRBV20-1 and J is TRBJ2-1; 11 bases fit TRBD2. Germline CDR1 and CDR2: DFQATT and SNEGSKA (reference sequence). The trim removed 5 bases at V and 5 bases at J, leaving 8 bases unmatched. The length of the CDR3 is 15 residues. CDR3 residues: CSAPLTSGAHNEQFF. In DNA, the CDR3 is TGCAGTGCTCCCTTGACTAGCGGGGCCCACAATGAGCAGTTCTTC.

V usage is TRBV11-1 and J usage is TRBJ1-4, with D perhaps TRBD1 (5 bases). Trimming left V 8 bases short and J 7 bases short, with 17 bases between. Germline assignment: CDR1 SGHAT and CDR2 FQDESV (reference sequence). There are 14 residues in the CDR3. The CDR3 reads CASGLGTGGEKLFF. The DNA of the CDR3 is TGTGCCAGCGGCCTCGGGACCGGGGGTGAAAAACTGTTTTTT.

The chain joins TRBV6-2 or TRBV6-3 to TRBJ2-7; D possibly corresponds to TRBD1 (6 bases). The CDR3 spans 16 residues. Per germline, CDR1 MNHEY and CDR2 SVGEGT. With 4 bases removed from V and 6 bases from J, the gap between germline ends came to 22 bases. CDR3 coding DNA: TGTGCCAGCAGTTCTTCCTACTACAGGGTCGAATCCGAGCAGTACTTC. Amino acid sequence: CASSSSYYRVESEQYF.

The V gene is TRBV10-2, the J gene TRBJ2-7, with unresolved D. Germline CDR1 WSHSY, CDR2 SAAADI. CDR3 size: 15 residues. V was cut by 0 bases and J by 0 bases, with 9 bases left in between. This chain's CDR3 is CASSESSLSSYEQYF. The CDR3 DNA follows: TGCGCCAGCAGTGAGTCGAGCTTGAGCTCCTACGAGCAGTACTTC.

Here the CDR3 reads CASSQVQGEADTQYF. The CDR3 nucleotides read TGTGCCAGCAGCCAAGTGCAGGGCGAGGCAGATACGCAGTATTTT. This chain connects TRBV4-2 to TRBJ2-3; weak D call: TRBD1 (5 bases). There are 15 residues in the CDR3. Germline V gene lookup returns CDR1 LGHNA and CDR2 YNFKEQ. Trimming cost V 1 base and J 4 bases, with 12 bases left between them.

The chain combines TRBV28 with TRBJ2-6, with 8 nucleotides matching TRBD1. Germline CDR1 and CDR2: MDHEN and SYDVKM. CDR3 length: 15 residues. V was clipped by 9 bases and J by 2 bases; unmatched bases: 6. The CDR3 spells CASVQGAAGANVLTF. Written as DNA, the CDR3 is TGTGCCAGTGTGCAGGGGGCGGCTGGGGCCAACGTCCTGACTTTC.

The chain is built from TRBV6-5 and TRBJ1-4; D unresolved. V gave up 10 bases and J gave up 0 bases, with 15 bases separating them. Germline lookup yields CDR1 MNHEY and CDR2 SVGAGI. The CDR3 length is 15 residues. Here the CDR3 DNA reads TGTGCCACCGGTGAAGGTGCGGCAACTAATGAAAAACTGTTTTTT. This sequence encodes CATGEGAATNEKLFF.

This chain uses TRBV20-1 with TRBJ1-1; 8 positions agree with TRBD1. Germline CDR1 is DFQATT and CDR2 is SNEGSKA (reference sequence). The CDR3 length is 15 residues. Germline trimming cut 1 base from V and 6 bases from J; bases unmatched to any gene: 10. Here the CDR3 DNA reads TGCAGTGCTAGAGCACCGGGACAGGTTCGCGCTGAAGCTTTCTTT. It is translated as CSARAPGQVRAEAFF.

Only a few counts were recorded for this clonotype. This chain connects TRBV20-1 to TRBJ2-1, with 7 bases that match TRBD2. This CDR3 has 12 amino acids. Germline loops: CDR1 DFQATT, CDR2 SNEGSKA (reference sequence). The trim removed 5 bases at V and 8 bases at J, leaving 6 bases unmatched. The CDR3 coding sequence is TGCAGTGCTCTCCGGACTAGGGATGAGCAGTTCTTC. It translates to CSALRTRDEQFF.

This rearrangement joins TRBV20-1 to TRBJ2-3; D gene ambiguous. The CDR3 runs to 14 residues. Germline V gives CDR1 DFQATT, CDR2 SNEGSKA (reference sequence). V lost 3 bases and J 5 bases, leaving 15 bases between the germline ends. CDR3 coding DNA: TGCAGTGCTAGCGGCGAGAGTAAAGGAGATACGCAGTATTTT. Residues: CSASGESKGDTQYF.

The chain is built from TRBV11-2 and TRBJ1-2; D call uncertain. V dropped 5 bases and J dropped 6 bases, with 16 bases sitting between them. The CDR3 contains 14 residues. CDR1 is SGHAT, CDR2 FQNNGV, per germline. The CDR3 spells CASSLREWADGYTF. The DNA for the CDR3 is TGTGCCAGCAGCCTACGCGAATGGGCGGATGGCTACACCTTC.

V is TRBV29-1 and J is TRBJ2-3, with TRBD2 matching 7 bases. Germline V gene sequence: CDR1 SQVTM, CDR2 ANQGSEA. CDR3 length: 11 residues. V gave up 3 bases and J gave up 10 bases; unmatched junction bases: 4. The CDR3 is CSVDAGVAQYF. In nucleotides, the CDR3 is TGCAGCGTTGATGCGGGGGTAGCGCAGTATTTT.

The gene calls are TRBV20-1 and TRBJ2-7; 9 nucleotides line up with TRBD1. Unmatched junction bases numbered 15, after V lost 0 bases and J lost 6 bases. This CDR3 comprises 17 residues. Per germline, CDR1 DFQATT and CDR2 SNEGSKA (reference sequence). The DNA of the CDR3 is TGCAGTGCTAGAGACCCGGGGACAGGGATTGCTTGGGGCGAGCAGTACTTC. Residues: CSARDPGTGIAWGEQYF.

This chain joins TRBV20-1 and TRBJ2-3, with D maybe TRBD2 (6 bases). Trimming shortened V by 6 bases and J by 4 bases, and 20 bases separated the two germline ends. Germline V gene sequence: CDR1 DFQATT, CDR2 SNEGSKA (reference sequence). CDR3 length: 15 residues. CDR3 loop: CSAPEWASVADTQYF. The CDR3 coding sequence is TGCAGTGCCCCCGAGTGGGCTAGCGTAGCAGATACGCAGTATTTT.

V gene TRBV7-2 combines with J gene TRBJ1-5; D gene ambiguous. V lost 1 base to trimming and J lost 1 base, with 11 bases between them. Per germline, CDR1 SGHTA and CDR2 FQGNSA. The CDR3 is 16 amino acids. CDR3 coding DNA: TGTGCCAGCAGCTTAGAGGAGGTATCGAGCAATCAGCCCCAGCATTTT. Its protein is CASSLEEVSSNQPQHF.

The CDR3 reads CASSLGTGWGNEQFF. Written as DNA, the CDR3 is TGTGCCAGCAGCCTTGGGACAGGGTGGGGCAATGAGCAGTTCTTC. The rearrangement joins TRBV7-6 to TRBJ2-1; TRBD1 matches 9 bases. The CDR3 runs 15 residues. J lost 6 bases, V lost 5 bases, and 8 bases had no gene match. Germline V CDR1 and CDR2: SGHVS, FNYEAQ.

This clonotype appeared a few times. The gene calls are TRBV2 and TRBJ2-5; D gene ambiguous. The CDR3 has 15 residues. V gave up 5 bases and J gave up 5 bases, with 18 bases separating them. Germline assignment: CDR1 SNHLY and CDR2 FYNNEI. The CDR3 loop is CASSSARQIPETQYF. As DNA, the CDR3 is TGTGCCAGCAGTAGCGCACGGCAAATACCTGAGACCCAGTACTTC.

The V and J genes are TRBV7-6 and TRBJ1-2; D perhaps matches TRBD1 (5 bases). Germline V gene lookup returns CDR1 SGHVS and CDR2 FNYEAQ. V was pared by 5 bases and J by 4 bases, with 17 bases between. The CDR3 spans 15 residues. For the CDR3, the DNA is TGTGCCAGCAGCCTCTCGGTAGGGGCGTTCTATGGCTACACCTTC. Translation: CASSLSVGAFYGYTF.

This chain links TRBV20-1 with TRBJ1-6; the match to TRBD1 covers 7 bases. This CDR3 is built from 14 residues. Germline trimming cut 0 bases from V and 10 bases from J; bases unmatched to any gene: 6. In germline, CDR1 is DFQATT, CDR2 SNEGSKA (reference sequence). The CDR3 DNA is TGCAGTGCTAGAGATACAGGGGAGGAATCACCCCTCCACTTT. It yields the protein CSARDTGEESPLHF.

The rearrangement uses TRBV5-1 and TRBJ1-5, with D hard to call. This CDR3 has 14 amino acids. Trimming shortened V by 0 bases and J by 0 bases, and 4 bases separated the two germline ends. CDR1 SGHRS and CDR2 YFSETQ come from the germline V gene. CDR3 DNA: TGCGCCAGCAGCTTGGGGGTTAGCAATCAGCCCCAGCATTTT. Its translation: CASSLGVSNQPQHF.

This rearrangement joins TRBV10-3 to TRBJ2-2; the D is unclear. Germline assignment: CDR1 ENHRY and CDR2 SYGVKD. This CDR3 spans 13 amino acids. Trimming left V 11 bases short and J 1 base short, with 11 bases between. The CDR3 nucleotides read TGTGCCGCCGGGCTATTGAACACCGGGGAGCTGTTTTTT. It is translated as CAAGLLNTGELFF.

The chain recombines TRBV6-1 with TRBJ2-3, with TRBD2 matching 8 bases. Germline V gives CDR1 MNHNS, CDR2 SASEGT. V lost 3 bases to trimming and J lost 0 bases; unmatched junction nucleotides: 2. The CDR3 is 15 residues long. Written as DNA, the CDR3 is TGTGCCAGCAGTGACGGGAGGGTGAGCACAGATACGCAGTATTTT. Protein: CASSDGRVSTDTQYF.

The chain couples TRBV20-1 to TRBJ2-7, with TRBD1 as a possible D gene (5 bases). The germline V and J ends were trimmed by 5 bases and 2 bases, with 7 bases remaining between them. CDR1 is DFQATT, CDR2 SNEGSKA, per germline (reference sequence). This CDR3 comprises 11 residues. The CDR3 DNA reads TGCAGTGCTTTGGGGCCCTACGAGCAGTACTTC. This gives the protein CSALGPYEQYF.